These T cell receptor beta chains were read from a single sample in a study of blood T cell repertoires in COVID-19. Assay: immunoSEQ multiplex PCR; the TCRdb copy retains only in-frame clones and omits some. The data show fewer than 150,000 clones, about four fifths seen once. Sequenced material: peripheral blood. The receptors were sampled from a woman between 45 and 60 years old with acute or convalescent COVID-19. Both conserved end residues are part of each CDR3. A D gene is named only where the DNA matches it firmly. Where a row states a size, it is once, few, many or the class of an expanded clone; other rows omit it.

J gene: TRBJ1-5
D gene: TRBD1
V gene: TRBV7-2
clone size: NA
CDR3 DNA: TGTGCCAGCAGAGGACAGGGTAATCAGCCCCAGCATTTT
CDR3 protein: CASRGQGNQPQHF

J gene: TRBJ1-1
D gene: NA
V gene: TRBV19
clone size: NA
CDR3 DNA: TGTGCCAGTAGTCGGGCAGGGGTGAACACTGAAGCTTTCTTT
CDR3 protein: CASSRAGVNTEAFF

J gene: TRBJ2-7
D gene: TRBD1
V gene: TRBV5-5
clone size: NA
CDR3 DNA: TGTGCCAGCAGTCGTGGACAGGGGCGCTACGAGCAGTACTTC
CDR3 protein: CASSRGQGRYEQYF

J gene: TRBJ1-1
D gene: NA
V gene: TRBV19
clone size: NA
CDR3 DNA: TGTGCCAGTAGCAATAATAAAATACAGCAGAACACTGAAGCTTTCTTT
CDR3 protein: CASSNNKIQQNTEAFF

J gene: TRBJ1-1
D gene: NA
V gene: TRBV2
clone size: NA
CDR3 DNA: TGTGCCAGCACCAGGGGTTGGAACACTGAAGCTTTCTTT
CDR3 protein: CASTRGWNTEAFF

J gene: TRBJ2-1
D gene: TRBD1
V gene: TRBV3-1/TRBV3-2
clone size: NA
CDR3 DNA: TGTGCCAGCAGCCAAATTATCCCCGTGGGGACAGGGGGAAGGAATGAGCAGTTCTTC
CDR3 protein: CASSQIIPVGTGGRNEQFF

J gene: TRBJ2-7
D gene: NA
V gene: TRBV5-4
clone size: NA
CDR3 DNA: TGTGCCAGCAGCTCGCACAGGGTCGACGAGCAGTACTTC
CDR3 protein: CASSSHRVDEQYF

J gene: TRBJ1-1
D gene: NA
V gene: TRBV18
clone size: once
CDR3 DNA: TGTGCCAGCTCAGAATCACAGAACACTGAAGCTTTCTTT
CDR3 protein: CASSESQNTEAFF

J gene: TRBJ1-1
D gene: NA
V gene: TRBV6-5
clone size: NA
CDR3 DNA: TGTGCCAGCAGTTCGCGGGAGAACACTGAAGCTTTCTTT
CDR3 protein: CASSSRENTEAFF

J gene: TRBJ1-3
D gene: TRBD1
V gene: TRBV5-1
clone size: few
CDR3 DNA: TGCGCCAGCAGCCCGGATGGACAGGTAGCCGGGGACACCATATATTTT
CDR3 protein: CASSPDGQVAGDTIYF

J gene: TRBJ1-5
D gene: NA
V gene: TRBV27
clone size: NA
CDR3 DNA: TGTGCCAGCAGTTTAAAGGGGCTTAGCAATCAGCCCCAGCATTTT
CDR3 protein: CASSLKGLSNQPQHF

J gene: TRBJ1-5
D gene: TRBD1
V gene: TRBV19
clone size: once
CDR3 DNA: TGTGCCAGTAGCCCGGTACAGGGGTTGGGCAATCAGCCCCAGCATTTT
CDR3 protein: CASSPVQGLGNQPQHF

J gene: TRBJ1-6
D gene: NA
V gene: TRBV4-2
clone size: NA
CDR3 DNA: TGTGCCAGCAGCCAAGTATCAGCGGGGCAGGCCACTTCACCCCTCCACTTT
CDR3 protein: CASSQVSAGQATSPLHF

J gene: TRBJ2-2
D gene: NA
V gene: TRBV2
clone size: NA
CDR3 DNA: TGTGCCAGCAGGGCGGGATCGAACACCGGGGAGCTGTTTTTT
CDR3 protein: CASRAGSNTGELFF

J gene: TRBJ1-3
D gene: NA
V gene: TRBV7-3
clone size: once
CDR3 DNA: TGTGCCAGCAGCTTTGGCCAGGGGATGGGAAACACCATATATTTT
CDR3 protein: CASSFGQGMGNTIYF

J gene: TRBJ1-5
D gene: TRBD1
V gene: TRBV27
clone size: NA
CDR3 DNA: TGTGCCAGCAGTTCTGGGACAGGGTCAACTCAGCCCCAGCATTTT
CDR3 protein: CASSSGTGSTQPQHF

J gene: TRBJ2-1
D gene: NA
V gene: TRBV5-1
clone size: few
CDR3 DNA: TGCGCCAGCAGCTTGGGGGCTATGAGCAATGAGCAGTTCTTC
CDR3 protein: CASSLGAMSNEQFF

J gene: TRBJ1-2
D gene: TRBD1
V gene: TRBV9
clone size: NA
CDR3 DNA: TGTGCCAGCAGCACGGGACAGACGAAAGCTAACTATGGCTACACCTTC
CDR3 protein: CASSTGQTKANYGYTF

J gene: TRBJ1-1
D gene: TRBD1
V gene: TRBV18
clone size: few
CDR3 DNA: TGTGCCAGCTCACCTACAGGGGCTCTGAACACTGAAGCTTTCTTT
CDR3 protein: CASSPTGALNTEAFF

J gene: TRBJ1-6
D gene: NA
V gene: TRBV10-3
clone size: once
CDR3 DNA: TGTGCCATCACCGGGGGAGTCGTGGATTCACCCCTCCACTTT
CDR3 protein: CAITGGVVDSPLHF

J gene: TRBJ1-5
D gene: NA
V gene: TRBV19
clone size: NA
CDR3 DNA: TGTGCCAGTAGTATTAGGGGGGGAAATCAGCCCCAGCATTTT
CDR3 protein: CASSIRGGNQPQHF